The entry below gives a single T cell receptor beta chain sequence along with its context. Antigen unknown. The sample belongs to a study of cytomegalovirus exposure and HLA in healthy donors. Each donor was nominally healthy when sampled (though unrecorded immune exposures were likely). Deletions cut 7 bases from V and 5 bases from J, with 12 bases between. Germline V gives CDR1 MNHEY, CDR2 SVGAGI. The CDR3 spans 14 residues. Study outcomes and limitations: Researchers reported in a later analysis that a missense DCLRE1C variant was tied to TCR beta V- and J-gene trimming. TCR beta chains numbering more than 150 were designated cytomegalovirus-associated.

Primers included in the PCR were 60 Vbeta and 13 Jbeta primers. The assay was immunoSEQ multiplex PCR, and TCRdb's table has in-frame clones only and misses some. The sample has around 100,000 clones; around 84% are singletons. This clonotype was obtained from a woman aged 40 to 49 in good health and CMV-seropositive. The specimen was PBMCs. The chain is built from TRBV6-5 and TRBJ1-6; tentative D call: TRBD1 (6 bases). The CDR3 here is CASTRDIDNSPLHF. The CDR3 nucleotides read TGTGCCAGCACCCGGGACATTGATAATTCACCCCTCCACTTT.